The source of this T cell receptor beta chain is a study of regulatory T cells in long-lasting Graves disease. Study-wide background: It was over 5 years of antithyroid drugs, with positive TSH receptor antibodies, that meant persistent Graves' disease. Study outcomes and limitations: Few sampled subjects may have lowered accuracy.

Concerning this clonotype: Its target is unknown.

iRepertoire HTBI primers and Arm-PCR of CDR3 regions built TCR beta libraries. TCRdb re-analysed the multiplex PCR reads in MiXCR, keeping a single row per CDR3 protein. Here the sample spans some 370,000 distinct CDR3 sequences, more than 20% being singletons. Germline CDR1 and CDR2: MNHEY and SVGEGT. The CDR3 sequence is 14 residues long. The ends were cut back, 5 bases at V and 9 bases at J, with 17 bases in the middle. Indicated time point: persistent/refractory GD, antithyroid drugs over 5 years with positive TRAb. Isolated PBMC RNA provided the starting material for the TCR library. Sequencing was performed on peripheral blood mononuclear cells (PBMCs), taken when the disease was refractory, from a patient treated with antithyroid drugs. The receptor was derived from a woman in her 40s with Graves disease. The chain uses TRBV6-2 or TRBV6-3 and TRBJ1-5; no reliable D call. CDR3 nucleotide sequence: TGTGCCAGCAGTGAAGCAGCGGACCTACGGCCCCAGCATTTT. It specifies CASSEAADLRPQHF.